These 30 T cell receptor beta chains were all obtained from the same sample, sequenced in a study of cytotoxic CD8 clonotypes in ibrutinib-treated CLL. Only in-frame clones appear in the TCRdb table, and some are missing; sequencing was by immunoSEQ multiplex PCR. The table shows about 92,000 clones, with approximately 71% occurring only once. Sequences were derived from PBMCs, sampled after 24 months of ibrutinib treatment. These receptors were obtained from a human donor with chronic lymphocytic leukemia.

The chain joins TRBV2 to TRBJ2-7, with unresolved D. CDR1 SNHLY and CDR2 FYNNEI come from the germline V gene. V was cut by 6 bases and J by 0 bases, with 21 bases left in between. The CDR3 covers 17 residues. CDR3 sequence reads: CASSAALVTTDSYEQYF. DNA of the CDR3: TGTGCCAGCAGCGCAGCCCTGGTAACAACAGACTCCTACGAGCAGTACTTC.

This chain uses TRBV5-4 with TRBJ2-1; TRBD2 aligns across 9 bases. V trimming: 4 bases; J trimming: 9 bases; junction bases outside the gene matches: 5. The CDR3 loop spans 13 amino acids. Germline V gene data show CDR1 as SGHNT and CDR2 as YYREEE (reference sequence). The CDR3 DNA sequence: TGTGCCAGCAGCGTACCTAGCGGGACTGAGCAGTTCTTC. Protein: CASSVPSGTEQFF.

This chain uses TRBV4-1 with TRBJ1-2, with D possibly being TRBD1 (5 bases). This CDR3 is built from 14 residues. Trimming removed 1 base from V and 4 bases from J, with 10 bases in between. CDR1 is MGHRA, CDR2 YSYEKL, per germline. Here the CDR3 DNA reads TGCGCCAGCAGCCAAGGCCCCGGGGGCTATGGCTACACCTTC. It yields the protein CASSQGPGGYGYTF.

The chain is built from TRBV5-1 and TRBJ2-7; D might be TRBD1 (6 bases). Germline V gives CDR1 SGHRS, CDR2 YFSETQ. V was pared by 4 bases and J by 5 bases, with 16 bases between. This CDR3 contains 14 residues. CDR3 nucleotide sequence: TGCGCCAGCAGCCCATTCAGGGGTGGCGACGAGCAGTACTTC. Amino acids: CASSPFRGGDEQYF. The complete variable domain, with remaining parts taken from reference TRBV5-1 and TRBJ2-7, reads KAGVTQTPRYLIKTRGQQVTLSCSPISGHRSVSWYQQTPGQGLQFLFEYFSETQRNKGNFPGRFSGRQFSNSRSEMNVSTLELGDSALYLCASSPFRGGDEQYFGPGTRLTVT.

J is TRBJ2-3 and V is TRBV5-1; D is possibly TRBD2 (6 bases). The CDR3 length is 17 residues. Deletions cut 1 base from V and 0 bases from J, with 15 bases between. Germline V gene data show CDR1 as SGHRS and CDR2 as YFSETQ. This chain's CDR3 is CASSLSGPTASTDTQYF. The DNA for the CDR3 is TGCGCCAGCAGCTTGAGCGGGCCGACTGCTAGCACAGATACGCAGTATTTT.

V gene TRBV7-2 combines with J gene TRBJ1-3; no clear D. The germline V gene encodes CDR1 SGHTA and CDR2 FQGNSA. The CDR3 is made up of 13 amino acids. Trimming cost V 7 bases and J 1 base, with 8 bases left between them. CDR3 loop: CASMLGSGNTIYF. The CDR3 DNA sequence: TGTGCCAGCATGTTGGGTTCTGGAAACACCATATATTTT.

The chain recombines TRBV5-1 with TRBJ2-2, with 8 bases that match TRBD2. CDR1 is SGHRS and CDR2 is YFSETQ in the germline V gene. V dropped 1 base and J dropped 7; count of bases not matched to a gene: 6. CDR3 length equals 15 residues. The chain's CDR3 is CASSLLAGGHGELFF. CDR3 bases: TGCGCCAGCAGCTTGTTGGCGGGAGGTCACGGGGAGCTGTTTTTT. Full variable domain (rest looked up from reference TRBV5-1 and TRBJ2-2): KAGVTQTPRYLIKTRGQQVTLSCSPISGHRSVSWYQQTPGQGLQFLFEYFSETQRNKGNFPGRFSGRQFSNSRSEMNVSTLELGDSALYLCASSLLAGGHGELFFGEGSRLTVL.

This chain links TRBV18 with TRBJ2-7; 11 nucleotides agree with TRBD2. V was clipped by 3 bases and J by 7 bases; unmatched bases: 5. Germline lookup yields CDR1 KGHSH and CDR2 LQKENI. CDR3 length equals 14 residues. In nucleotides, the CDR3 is TGTGCCAGCTCACCGGGACTAGCGGAATTTGAGCAGTACTTC. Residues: CASSPGLAEFEQYF. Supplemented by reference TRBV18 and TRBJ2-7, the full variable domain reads NAGVMQNPRHLVRRRGQEARLRCSPMKGHSHVYWYRQLPEEGLKFMVYLQKENIIDESGMPKERFSAEFPKEGPSILRIQQVVRGDSAAYFCASSPGLAEFEQYFGPGTRLTVT.

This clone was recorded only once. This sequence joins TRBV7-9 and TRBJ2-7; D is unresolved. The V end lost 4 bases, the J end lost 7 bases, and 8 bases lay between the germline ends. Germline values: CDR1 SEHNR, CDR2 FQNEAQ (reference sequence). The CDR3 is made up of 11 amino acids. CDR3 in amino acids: CASSSSSEQYF. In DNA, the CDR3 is TGTGCCAGCAGCTCCTCGTCGGAGCAGTACTTC.

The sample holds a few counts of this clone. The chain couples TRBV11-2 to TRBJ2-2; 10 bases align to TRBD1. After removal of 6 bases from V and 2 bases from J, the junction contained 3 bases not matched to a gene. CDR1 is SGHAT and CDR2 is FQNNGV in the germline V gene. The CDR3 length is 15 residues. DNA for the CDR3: TGTGCCAGCAGGCGGACAGGGGGAAACACCGGGGAGCTGTTTTTT. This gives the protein CASRRTGGNTGELFF.

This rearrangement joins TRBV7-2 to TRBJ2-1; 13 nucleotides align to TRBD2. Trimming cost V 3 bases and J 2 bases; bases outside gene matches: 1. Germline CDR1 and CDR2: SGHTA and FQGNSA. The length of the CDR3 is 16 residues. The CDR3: CASSFTSGGAYNEQFF. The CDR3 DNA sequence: TGTGCCAGCAGCTTTACTAGCGGGGGGGCCTACAATGAGCAGTTCTTC.

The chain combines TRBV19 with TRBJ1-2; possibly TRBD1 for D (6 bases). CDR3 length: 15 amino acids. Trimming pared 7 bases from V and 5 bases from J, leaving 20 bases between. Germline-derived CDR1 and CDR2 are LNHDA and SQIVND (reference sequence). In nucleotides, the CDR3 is TGTGCCAGTACCTACGACATGGGGGCAGGATATGGCTACACCTTC. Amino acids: CASTYDMGAGYGYTF. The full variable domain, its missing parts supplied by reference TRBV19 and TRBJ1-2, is DGGITQSPKYLFRKEGQNVTLSCEQNLNHDAMYWYRQDPGQGLRLIYYSQIVNDFQKGDIAEGYSVSREKKESFPLTVTSAQKNPTAFYLCASTYDMGAGYGYTFGSGTRLTVV.

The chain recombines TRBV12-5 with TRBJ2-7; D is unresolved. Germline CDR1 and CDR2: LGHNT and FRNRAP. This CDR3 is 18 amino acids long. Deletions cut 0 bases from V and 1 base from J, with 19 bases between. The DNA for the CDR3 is TGTGCTAGTGGTTTGGTTCTCCTAGTATTCGTTGCGTCCTACGAGCAGTACTTC. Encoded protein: CASGLVLLVFVASYEQYF.

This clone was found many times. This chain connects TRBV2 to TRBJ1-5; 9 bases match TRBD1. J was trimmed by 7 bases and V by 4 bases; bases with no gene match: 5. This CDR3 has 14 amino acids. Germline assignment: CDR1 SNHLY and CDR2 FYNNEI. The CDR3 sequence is CASSATGGRQPQHF. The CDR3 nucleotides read TGTGCCAGCAGTGCGACAGGGGGTAGGCAGCCCCAGCATTTT.

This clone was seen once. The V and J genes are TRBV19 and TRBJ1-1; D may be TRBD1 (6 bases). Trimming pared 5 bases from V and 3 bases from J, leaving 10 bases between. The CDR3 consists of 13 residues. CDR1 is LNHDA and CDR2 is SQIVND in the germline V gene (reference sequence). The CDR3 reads CASSGQLHTEAFF. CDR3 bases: TGTGCCAGTAGTGGACAGCTACACACTGAAGCTTTCTTT.

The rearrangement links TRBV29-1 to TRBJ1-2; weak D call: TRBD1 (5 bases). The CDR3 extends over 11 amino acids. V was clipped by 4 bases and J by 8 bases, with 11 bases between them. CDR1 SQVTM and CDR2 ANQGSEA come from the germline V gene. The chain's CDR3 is CSVGKGTGYTF. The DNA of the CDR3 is TGCAGCGTTGGGAAAGGGACGGGCTACACCTTC.

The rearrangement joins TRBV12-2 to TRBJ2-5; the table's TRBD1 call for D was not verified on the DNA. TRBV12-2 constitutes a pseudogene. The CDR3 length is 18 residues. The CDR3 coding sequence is TGTGCAAGTCGCCACACCGGGACAGGGGGTGACCCGCAAGAGACCCAGTACTTC. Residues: CASRHTGTGGDPQETQYF.

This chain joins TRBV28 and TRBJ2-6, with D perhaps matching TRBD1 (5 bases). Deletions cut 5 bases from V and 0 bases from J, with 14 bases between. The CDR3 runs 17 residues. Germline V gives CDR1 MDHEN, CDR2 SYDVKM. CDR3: CASSPASGNSGANVLTF. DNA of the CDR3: TGTGCCAGCAGTCCAGCCTCAGGGAACTCTGGGGCCAACGTCCTGACTTTC.

The DNA for the CDR3 is TGCGCCAGCGGAACCATAAAGAAGGGGGCCAACGTCCTGACTTTC. This translates into CASGTIKKGANVLTF. The V and J genes are TRBV5-1 and TRBJ2-6; the D is unclear. CDR1 and CDR2 (germline): SGHRS, YFSETQ. The CDR3 consists of 15 residues. V shed 7 bases and J shed 4 bases, with 15 bases lying between them.

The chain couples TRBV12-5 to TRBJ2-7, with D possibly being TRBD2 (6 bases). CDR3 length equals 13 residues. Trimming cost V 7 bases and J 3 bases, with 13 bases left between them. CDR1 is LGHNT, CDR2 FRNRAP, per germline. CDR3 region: CASAQGLNYEQYF. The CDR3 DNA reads TGTGCTAGTGCCCAGGGACTGAACTACGAGCAGTACTTC. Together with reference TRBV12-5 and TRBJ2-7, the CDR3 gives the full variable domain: DARVTQTPRHKVTEMGQEVTMRCQPILGHNTVFWYRQTMMQGLELLAYFRNRAPLDDSGMPKDRFSAEMPDATLATLKIQPSEPRDSAVYFCASAQGLNYEQYFGPGTRLTVT.

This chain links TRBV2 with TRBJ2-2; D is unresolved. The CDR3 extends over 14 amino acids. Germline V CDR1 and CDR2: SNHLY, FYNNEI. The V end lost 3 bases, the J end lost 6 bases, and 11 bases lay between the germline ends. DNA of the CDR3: TGTGCCAGCAGTGACCTTATCGGGTCCGGGGAGCTGTTTTTT. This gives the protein CASSDLIGSGELFF.

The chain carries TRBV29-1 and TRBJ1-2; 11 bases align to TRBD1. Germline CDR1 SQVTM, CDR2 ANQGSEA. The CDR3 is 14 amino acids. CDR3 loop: CSVGTGGNWYGYTF. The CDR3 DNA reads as TGCAGTGTGGGGACAGGGGGAAACTGGTATGGCTACACCTTC.

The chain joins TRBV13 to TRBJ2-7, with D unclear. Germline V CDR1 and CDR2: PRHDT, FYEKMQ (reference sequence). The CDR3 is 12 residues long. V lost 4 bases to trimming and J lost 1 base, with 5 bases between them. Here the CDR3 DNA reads TGTGCCAGCAGCTCAAATTCCTACGAGCAGTACTTC. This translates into CASSSNSYEQYF.

For the CDR3, the DNA is TGTGCCAGCTCGGGGTTTGGTGATACGCAGTATTTT. This encodes CASSGFGDTQYF. The chain combines TRBV7-2 with TRBJ2-3, with D perhaps matching TRBD2 (5 bases). The CDR3 has 12 amino acids. V was pared by 8 bases and J by 6 bases, with 12 bases between. Germline-derived CDR1 and CDR2 are SGHTA and FQGNSA.

In nucleotides, the CDR3 is TGTGCCAGCAGCCCCCGGGGGGGAGGTGACTCTCGCGCACTACCCCTCCACTTT. It specifies CASSPRGGGDSRALPLHF. V and J are TRBV9 and TRBJ1-6; D perhaps matches TRBD1 (5 bases). Trimming stripped 4 bases from V and 12 bases from J, with 29 bases between. CDR1 and CDR2 from the germline V gene are SGDLS and YYNGEE. This CDR3 has 18 amino acids.

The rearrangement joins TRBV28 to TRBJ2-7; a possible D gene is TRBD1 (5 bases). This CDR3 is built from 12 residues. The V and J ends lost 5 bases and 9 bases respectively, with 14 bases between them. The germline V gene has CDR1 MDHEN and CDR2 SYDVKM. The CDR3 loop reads CASSHDRPPQYF. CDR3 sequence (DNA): TGTGCCAGCAGTCATGACAGACCCCCGCAGTACTTC.

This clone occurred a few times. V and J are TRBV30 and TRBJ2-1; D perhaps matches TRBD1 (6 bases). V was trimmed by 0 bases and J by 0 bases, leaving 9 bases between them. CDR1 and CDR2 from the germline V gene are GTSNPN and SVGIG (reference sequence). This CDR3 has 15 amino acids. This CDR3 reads CAWSVVGGSYNEQFF. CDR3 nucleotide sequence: TGTGCCTGGAGTGTTGTAGGGGGCTCCTACAATGAGCAGTTCTTC.

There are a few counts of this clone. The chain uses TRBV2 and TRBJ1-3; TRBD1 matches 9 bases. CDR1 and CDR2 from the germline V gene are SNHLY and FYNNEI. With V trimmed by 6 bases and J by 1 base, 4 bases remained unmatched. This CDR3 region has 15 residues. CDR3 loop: CASSAQGASGNTIYF. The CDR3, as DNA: TGTGCCAGCAGCGCACAGGGGGCTTCTGGAAACACCATATATTTT.

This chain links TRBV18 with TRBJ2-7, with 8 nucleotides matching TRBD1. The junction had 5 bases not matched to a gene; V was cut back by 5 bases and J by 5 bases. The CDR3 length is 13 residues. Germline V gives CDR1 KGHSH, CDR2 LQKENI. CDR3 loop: CASSADRGNEQYF. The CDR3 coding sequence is TGTGCCAGCTCAGCCGACAGGGGAAACGAGCAGTACTTC.

The CDR3 loop is CASVSGTSYNEQFF. The DNA of the CDR3 is TGTGCCAGCGTTAGCGGGACCTCCTACAATGAGCAGTTCTTC. The chain recombines TRBV6-1 with TRBJ2-1, with 8 positions matching TRBD2. The germline V gene encodes CDR1 MNHNS and CDR2 SASEGT. With 8 bases clipped from V and 0 bases from J, the junction kept 3 bases outside the gene matches. CDR3 length: 14 amino acids.